This T cell receptor (beta chain) came from a study of cytotoxic CD8 clonotypes in ibrutinib-treated CLL. Whole-study context: Included were approximately 10 relapsed/refractory and approximately 15 treatment-naive patients, of whom approximately 18 were IGHV unmutated. Mean per-sample yields comprised 255,043 productive templates and roughly 86,000 productive rearrangements. Study-level findings and limits: Clonality was higher at baseline than in age-matched healthy donors and tracked circulating CD8+ T-cell counts. Patients with sustained remission and those progressing were sampled at differing times.

Method: immunoSEQ multiplex PCR; TCRdb's copy keeps in-frame clones and lacks some. The sample includes almost 250,000 clones, under 80% seen only once; the top ten take 15% to 19%. CDR3 length: 16 amino acids. Germline V CDR1 and CDR2: SGHNT, YYREEE (reference sequence). Trimming shortened V by 4 bases and J by 7 bases, and 20 bases separated the two germline ends. Note on this clone: The antigen is not known.

Specimen: PBMCs, collected after 24 months of ibrutinib treatment. This chain links TRBV5-4 with TRBJ1-4, with D possibly matching TRBD1 (5 bases). This clonotype originated in a human donor with chronic lymphocytic leukemia. CDR3 sequence reads: CASSKYRDPGSEKLFF. The CDR3 bases are TGTGCCAGCAGCAAATACCGGGACCCGGGCTCTGAAAAACTGTTTTTT. Combining the CDR3 with reference TRBV5-4 and TRBJ1-4 gives the whole variable domain ETGVTQSPTHLIKTRGQQVTLRCSSQSGHNTVSWYQQALGQGPQFIFQYYREEENGRGNFPPRFSGLQFPNYSSELNVNALELDDSALYLCASSKYRDPGSEKLFFGSGTQLSVL.